This T cell receptor (beta chain) was captured in a study of blood T cell repertoires in COVID-19. The Seattle patients, enrolled during active infection, were followed longitudinally. Germline V lookup: CDR1 SGHTA, CDR2 FQGTGA. This CDR3 is 18 amino acids long. Trimming cost V 3 bases and J 2 bases; bases outside gene matches: 6. Original handling: Reference gene primer amplification in the assay estimated nucleated cell counts. The repertoire was sequenced with immunoSEQ multiplex PCR; TCRdb's copy has only in-frame clones and lacks some. Clone size and the V and J calls come from that table; the DNA yielded D and trimming. The sample has tens of thousands of clones, about 85% seen once.

The rearrangement joins TRBV7-3 to TRBJ2-2, with 13 bases that match TRBD2. The source is a woman of 80 years or more with COVID-19, enrolled during active disease. The sample comprised peripheral blood. The chain's CDR3 is CASSLAGLAGLNTGELFF. The CDR3 nucleotides are TGTGCCAGCAGCTTGGCGGGACTAGCGGGGCTTAACACCGGGGAGCTGTTTTTT.